The 31 T cell receptor beta chains below were found in one sample sequenced in a study of molecular identifiers for immune sequencing clone quantification (dated by TCRdb to about 2018). The method was PCR. The run used a NextSeq 500. The public reads were run again by TCRdb, first through fastp at Q25 and then through MiXCR, and only productive beta chains were kept. Rows are combined by CDR3 protein, so each entry shows the most common genes and DNA. The sample table contains roughly 100,000 distinct CDR3 sequences; only one count was recorded for 30% to 35% of them. Clones ranked in the top ten supply 9% to 10% of the sample. The sequenced material came from naive CD8+ T cells from blood, with Jurkat cell RNA spiked in. In light of the paper, this sample's cell subset or site label describes: FACS-sorted CD8+CD4-CCR7+CD45RA+ naive T cells. These receptors were taken from a human donor in good health. Some libraries in this study had Jurkat cell RNA spiked in.

This clonotype turned up a few times. The V and J genes are TRBV28 and TRBJ2-1; D is ambiguous. The V end lost 9 bases, the J end lost 5 bases, and 8 bases lay between the germline ends. CDR3 length: 11 residues. CDR1 is MDHEN and CDR2 is SYDVKM in the germline V gene. Written as DNA, the CDR3 is TGTGCCAGTAGGTGGGACAATGAGCAGTTCTTC. It yields the protein CASRWDNEQFF.

This clonotype was found a few times. This rearrangement joins TRBV9 to TRBJ1-1; D unclear. The V end lost 4 bases, the J end lost 4 bases, and 11 bases lay between the germline ends. This CDR3 is 13 amino acids long. CDR1 SGDLS and CDR2 YYNGEE come from the germline V gene. The chain's CDR3 is CASSFGGLTEAFF. The CDR3 DNA reads TGTGCCAGCAGCTTCGGTGGCCTCACTGAAGCTTTCTTT.

The chain carries TRBV29-1 and TRBJ2-3; TRBD1 agrees at 9 bases. Trimming cost V 4 bases and J 2 bases; bases outside gene matches: 7. CDR3 size: 15 residues. In germline, CDR1 is SQVTM, CDR2 ANQGSEA. CDR3 residues: CSVAIGTGFTDTQYF. CDR3 sequence (DNA): TGCAGCGTTGCAATCGGGACAGGGTTCACAGATACGCAGTATTTT.

The genes are TRBV24-1 and TRBJ1-4; the match to TRBD1 covers 7 bases. The CDR3 is made up of 15 amino acids. The junction had 4 bases not matched to a gene; V was cut back by 3 bases and J by 4 bases. Germline-derived CDR1 and CDR2 are KGHDR and SFDVKD. CDR3 bases: TGTGCCACCAGTGATGCCGGGACAGTTAATGAAAAACTGTTTTTT. Amino acids: CATSDAGTVNEKLFF.

In its sample, this clonotype was seen a few times. The J gene is TRBJ1-1, the V gene TRBV7-9; 8 bases map to TRBD1. This CDR3 contains 14 residues. V was pared by 4 bases and J by 4 bases, with 5 bases of the junction left unmatched. CDR1 is SEHNR and CDR2 is FQNEAQ in the germline V gene (reference sequence). CDR3 nucleotides: TGTGCCAGCAGCTCGCGGACAGGGAGCACTGAAGCTTTCTTT. Its protein is CASSSRTGSTEAFF.

This clonotype was seen at least ten times. The chain links TRBV18 to TRBJ1-1; D is uncertain. CDR3 length equals 11 residues. Germline V gene data show CDR1 as KGHSH and CDR2 as LQKENI. V dropped 3 bases and J dropped 6 bases, with 5 bases sitting between them. The CDR3 DNA follows: TGTGCCAGCTCACCTGGCGCTGAAGCTTTCTTT. Translated: CASSPGAEAFF.

This rearrangement joins TRBV6-2 or TRBV6-3 to TRBJ1-2; 7 bases align to TRBD1. This CDR3 is 14 amino acids long. V lost 0 bases and J lost 6; bases outside the gene matches: 4. CDR1 MNHEY and CDR2 SVGEGT come from the germline V gene. The DNA for the CDR3 is TGTGCCAGCAGTTACTCAGGACAGGACCATGGCTACACCTTC. It codes for CASSYSGQDHGYTF.

This clonotype occurred a few times. This chain uses TRBV7-9 with TRBJ2-1, with TRBD2 matching over 11 bases. There are 14 residues in the CDR3. Trimming cost V 1 base and J 12 bases; bases outside gene matches: 5. CDR1 is SEHNR and CDR2 is FQNEAQ in the germline V gene (reference sequence). The CDR3 loop is CASSLVAGGPGQFF. DNA for the CDR3: TGTGCCAGCAGCTTAGTAGCGGGAGGGCCAGGGCAGTTCTTC.

This clonotype was counted a few times. V is TRBV28 and J is TRBJ2-7; D remains ambiguous. Looked up from germline, CDR1 is MDHEN and CDR2 is SYDVKM. The CDR3 runs to 14 residues. Trimming removed 6 bases from V and 6 bases from J, with 18 bases in between. The CDR3 protein is CASSPMRLSREQYF. The DNA for the CDR3 is TGTGCCAGCAGCCCTATGCGGCTCTCCCGCGAGCAGTACTTC.

In its sample, this clonotype was seen a few times. This rearrangement joins TRBV7-8 to TRBJ1-5; maybe TRBD1 (5 bases). Between the trimmed V and J ends, which lost 5 bases and 3 bases, there was a span of 14 bases. Germline-derived CDR1 and CDR2 are SGHVS and FQNEAQ. The CDR3 covers 15 residues. CDR3 sequence (DNA): TGTGCCAGCAGCCGCACCATGGGGCTCAATCAGCCCCAGCATTTT. Translated, it gives CASSRTMGLNQPQHF.

To note about this clonotype: A much larger clone lies one base from this, so it may be a read error. The chain joins TRBV7-8 to TRBJ2-1; 9 bases line up with TRBD2. Germline V gene lookup returns CDR1 SGHVS and CDR2 FQNEAQ. The CDR3 has 15 residues. V gave up 8 bases and J gave up 5 bases; unmatched junction bases: 10. The CDR3 region has the DNA TGTGCCAGCGGCAAGGGACTAGCAGGAAACAATGAGCAGTTCTTC. It specifies CASGKGLAGNNEQFF. Supplemented by reference TRBV7-8 and TRBJ2-1, the full variable domain reads GAGVSQSPRYKVAKRGQDVALRCDPISGHVSLFWYQQALGQGPEFLTYFQNEAQLDKSGLPSDRFFAERPEGSVSTLKIQRTQQEDSAVYLCASGKGLAGNNEQFFGPGTRLTVL.

V is TRBV4-3 and J is TRBJ2-7; 8 bases align to TRBD2. The CDR3 is 15 residues long. V was pared by 4 bases and J by 2 bases, with 7 bases of the junction left unmatched. Germline V CDR1 and CDR2: LGHNA, YSLEER. CDR3 sequence (DNA): TGCGCCAGCAGCCCGTTGCGGGAGGCTACCTACGAGCAGTACTTC. It translates to CASSPLREATYEQYF.

This clonotype was seen more than once but under ten times. The chain uses TRBV21-1 and TRBJ2-1; no DNA check was done on the table's D call, TRBD1. TRBV21-1 is described as a pseudogene. This CDR3 region has 15 residues. Written as DNA, the CDR3 is TGTGCCAGCAGCCCGACGGGGACAGGGAACAATGAGCAGTTCTTC. Protein sequence: CASSPTGTGNNEQFF.

This clonotype was counted many times. The genes are TRBV14 and TRBJ2-5; D gene uncertain. CDR3 size: 13 residues. Looked up from germline, CDR1 is SGHDN and CDR2 is FVKESK. Trimming took off 2 bases at V and 6 bases at J, with 10 bases between the two ends. The CDR3 DNA reads as TGTGCCAGCAGCCAATGGTCCGGGCAGACCCAGTACTTC. As protein: CASSQWSGQTQYF.

The chain links TRBV28 to TRBJ1-1, with D hard to call. V lost 4 bases and J 1 base, leaving 7 bases between the germline ends. This CDR3 comprises 13 residues. Germline V gene lookup returns CDR1 MDHEN and CDR2 SYDVKM. CDR3 in amino acids: CASSSPGNTEAFF. CDR3 bases: TGTGCCAGCAGTTCCCCGGGGAACACTGAAGCTTTCTTT.

This clonotype was recorded many times. The chain couples TRBV28 to TRBJ2-3; 9 bases map to TRBD1. The CDR3 covers 15 residues. The junction had 10 bases not matched to a gene; V was cut back by 7 bases and J by 5 bases. Germline-derived CDR1 and CDR2 are MDHEN and SYDVKM. The CDR3 DNA follows: TGTGCCAGCACAGGAGTTTACAGGGGGCAAGATACGCAGTATTTT. Translating it yields CASTGVYRGQDTQYF.

The chain uses TRBV5-1 and TRBJ2-7; 9 bases match TRBD1. This CDR3 is built from 14 residues. CDR1 is SGHRS and CDR2 is YFSETQ in the germline V gene. The V segment lost 3 bases and the J segment 1 base; nucleotides outside the gene matches: 2. The DNA of the CDR3 is TGCGCCAGCAGCTGGACAGGGGTATCCTACGAGCAGTACTTC. Translated: CASSWTGVSYEQYF.

The chain joins TRBV13 to TRBJ1-4; D may be TRBD1 (5 bases). V dropped 5 bases and J dropped 8 bases, with 9 bases sitting between them. CDR3 size: 12 residues. The germline CDR1 and CDR2 sequences are PRHDT and FYEKMQ (reference sequence). DNA of the CDR3: TGTGCCAGCAGCCGGGGGAGGGAAAAACTGTTTTTT. This sequence encodes CASSRGREKLFF. Based on the CDR3 plus reference TRBV13 and TRBJ1-4, the full variable domain is AAGVIQSPRHLIKEKRETATLKCYPIPRHDTVYWYQQGPGQDPQFLISFYEKMQSDKGSIPDRFSAQQFSDYHSELNMSSLELGDSALYFCASSRGREKLFFGSGTQLSVL.

As concerns this clonotype: A read error may be the cause here, since a much bigger clone is one base away. J is TRBJ2-3 and V is TRBV28; 7 positions match TRBD2. With 11 bases clipped from V and 6 bases from J, the junction kept 11 bases outside the gene matches. Looked up from germline, CDR1 is MDHEN and CDR2 is SYDVKM. The CDR3 spans 13 residues. The CDR3 bases are TGTGCCTGGCAGGGAGGGCTGGGGGATACGCAGTATTTT. It encodes CAWQGGLGDTQYF.

The table lists this clonotype with a few counts. The rearrangement links TRBV28 to TRBJ1-4, with 7 bases aligning to TRBD1. Germline V gene sequence: CDR1 MDHEN, CDR2 SYDVKM. The CDR3 contains 16 residues. The ends lost 4 bases at V and 4 bases at J; junction bases unmatched: 9. This CDR3 is CASSSQMRDSNEKLFF. For the CDR3, the DNA is TGTGCCAGCAGTTCCCAAATGAGGGACAGTAATGAAAAACTGTTTTTT.

In this sample, this clonotype turned up a few times. This chain links TRBV10-3 with TRBJ2-7; D gene ambiguous. Deletions cut 5 bases from V and 2 bases from J, with 13 bases between. CDR3 size: 14 residues. Per germline, CDR1 ENHRY and CDR2 SYGVKD. This chain's CDR3 is CAISPSVRAYEQYF. CDR3 nucleotides: TGTGCCATCAGTCCTTCTGTTCGAGCCTACGAGCAGTACTTC.

About this clonotype: Being one base from a much bigger clone, this may be a read error. The chain combines TRBV11-2 with TRBJ2-1; the D gene could be TRBD1 or TRBD2 (5 bases each). CDR1 is SGHAT and CDR2 is FQNNGV in the germline V gene. The CDR3 runs 13 residues. CDR3: CASSSRDANEQIF. The CDR3 DNA sequence: TGTGCCAGCAGCTCCCGGGACGCCAATGAGCAGATCTTC.

On this clonotype itself: A read error may account for a junction end that differs from germline. The chain is built from TRBV25-1 and TRBJ2-2; 8 bases are shared with TRBD1. Per the germline V gene, CDR1 is MGHDK and CDR2 is SYGVNS. The CDR3 runs 15 residues. CDR3 sequence (DNA): TGTGCCGGCAGGCCTCAGGGGGCCTCAGCCGGGGAGCTGTTTTTT. Protein product: CAGRPQGASAGELFF.

The CDR3: CASGPYRTDQPQHF. The CDR3 nucleotides are TGTGCCAGCGGACCTTATCGGACAGATCAGCCCCAGCATTTT. V gene TRBV28 combines with J gene TRBJ1-5; a weak D match, TRBD1 (6 bases). The V and J ends lost 8 bases and 5 bases respectively, with 16 bases between them. Germline CDR1 and CDR2: MDHEN and SYDVKM. The CDR3 has 14 residues.

In regard to this clonotype: One base away lies a much larger clone, so this may be a sequencing read error. Because the CDR3 is missing its conserved closing phenylalanine or tryptophan, this is likely a read error. The J gene is TRBJ2-5, the V gene TRBV29-1; TRBD1 matches at 7 bases. CDR1 and CDR2 from the germline V gene are SQVTM and ANQGSEA. The CDR3 runs 14 residues. The V segment lost 6 bases and the J segment 5 bases; nucleotides outside the gene matches: 12. CDR3: CSVPRTGPGETQYI. In nucleotides, the CDR3 is TGCAGCGTCCCCCGGACAGGACCGGGGGAGACCCAGTACATC.

The rearrangement links TRBV5-4 to TRBJ2-2, with no clear D. The CDR3 consists of 12 residues. Germline V lookup: CDR1 SGHNT, CDR2 YYREEE (reference sequence). Trimming took 5 bases from V and 6 from J, leaving 8 bases between them. The CDR3 loop reads CASRGLSGELFF. The CDR3 bases are TGTGCCAGCAGGGGATTATCCGGGGAGCTGTTTTTT. The full variable domain, completed using reference TRBV5-4 and TRBJ2-2, is ETGVTQSPTHLIKTRGQQVTLRCSSQSGHNTVSWYQQALGQGPQFIFQYYREEENGRGNFPPRFSGLQFPNYSSELNVNALELDDSALYLCASRGLSGELFFGEGSRLTVL.

The chain is built from TRBV29-1 and TRBJ2-6; D is ambiguous. Trimming pared 5 bases from V and 8 bases from J, leaving 13 bases between. From germline, CDR1 is SQVTM and CDR2 ANQGSEA. This CDR3 spans 13 amino acids. Here the CDR3 reads CSVQAANTNVLTF. CDR3 DNA sequence: TGCAGCGTTCAGGCCGCTAATACCAACGTCCTGACTTTC.

A note on this clonotype: A read error may explain this, as a much larger clone is one base away. The V gene is TRBV28, the J gene TRBJ2-7; no firm D call. Germline V CDR1 and CDR2: MDHEN, SYDVKM. CDR3 size: 13 residues. The CDR3 here is CASSPYRSYEQSF. In nucleotides, the CDR3 is TGTGCCAGCAGCCCCTATAGGAGTTACGAGCAGTCCTTC.

This clonotype was recorded many times. This chain uses TRBV29-1 with TRBJ2-7, with D maybe TRBD2 (6 bases). Trimming removed 6 bases at V and 4 bases at J, with 16 bases between. The germline V gene has CDR1 SQVTM and CDR2 ANQGSEA. CDR3 size: 13 residues. The CDR3 is CSVQPTSRYEQYF. For the CDR3, the DNA is TGCAGCGTCCAACCAACTAGCAGATACGAGCAGTACTTC.

This clonotype was observed a handful of times. V gene TRBV6-5 combines with J gene TRBJ2-3, with TRBD2 identical over 7 bases. The CDR3 spans 12 residues. V lost 10 bases to trimming and J lost 4 bases; unmatched junction nucleotides: 5. Germline CDR1 is MNHEY and CDR2 is SVGAGI. This chain's CDR3 is CATQTSSDTQYF. The CDR3 region has the DNA TGTGCCACCCAGACTAGCTCAGATACGCAGTATTTT.

The V and J genes are TRBV25-1 and TRBJ2-7; TRBD1 matches at 7 bases. The CDR3 is 16 amino acids. Trimming removed 4 bases from V and 5 bases from J; junction bases left unmatched: 14. Germline V gene lookup returns CDR1 MGHDK and CDR2 SYGVNS. CDR3 loop: CASSVNRGPKLNEQYF. CDR3 DNA: TGTGCCAGCAGTGTGAACAGGGGTCCGAAACTCAACGAGCAGTACTTC.